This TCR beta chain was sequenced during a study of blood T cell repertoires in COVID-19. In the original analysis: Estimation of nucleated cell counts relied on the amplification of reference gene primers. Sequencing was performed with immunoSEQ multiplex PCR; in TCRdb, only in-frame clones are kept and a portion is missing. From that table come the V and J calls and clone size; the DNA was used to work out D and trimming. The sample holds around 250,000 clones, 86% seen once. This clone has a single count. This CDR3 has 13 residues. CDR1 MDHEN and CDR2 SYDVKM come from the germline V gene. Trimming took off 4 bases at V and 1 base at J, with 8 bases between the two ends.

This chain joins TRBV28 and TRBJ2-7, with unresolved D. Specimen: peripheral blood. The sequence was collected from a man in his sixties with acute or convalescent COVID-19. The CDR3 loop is CASSSQVSYEQYF. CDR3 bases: TGTGCCAGCAGTTCCCAGGTATCCTACGAGCAGTACTTC.